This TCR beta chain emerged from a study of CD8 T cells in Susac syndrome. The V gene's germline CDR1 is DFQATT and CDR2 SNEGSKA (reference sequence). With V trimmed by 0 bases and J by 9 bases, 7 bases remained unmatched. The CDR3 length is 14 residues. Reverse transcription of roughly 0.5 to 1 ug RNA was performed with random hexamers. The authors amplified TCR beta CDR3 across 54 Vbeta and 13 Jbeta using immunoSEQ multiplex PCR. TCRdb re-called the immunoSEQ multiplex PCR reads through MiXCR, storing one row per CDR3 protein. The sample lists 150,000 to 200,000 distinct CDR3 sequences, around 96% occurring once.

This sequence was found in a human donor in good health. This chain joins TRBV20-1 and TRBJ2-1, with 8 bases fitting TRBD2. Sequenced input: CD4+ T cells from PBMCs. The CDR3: CSARETGGPGEQFF. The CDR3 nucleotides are TGCAGTGCTAGAGAGACGGGAGGGCCGGGTGAGCAGTTCTTC.